The clone carrying this TCR beta chain was seen more than once but under ten times. Its matching antigen is unknown. MiXCR, run by TCRdb on the RT-PCR reads, gives a single entry per CDR3 protein. The table has about 580,000 distinct CDR3 sequences, 11% to 15% seen once. Germline CDR1 and CDR2: DFQATT and SNEGSKA (reference sequence). Germline trimming cut 6 bases from V and 2 bases from J; bases unmatched to any gene: 3. This CDR3 contains 12 residues. The sample comes from a study of response to subunit inactivated influenza vaccine. Study-level results: Authors suggested few new T cells are recruited by each seasonal influenza vaccination.

The specimen was PBMCs from blood, collected 11 to 12 days after vaccination. The chain carries TRBV20-1 and TRBJ2-5; 7 bases align to TRBD2. The TCR comes from a man between 50 and 59 years old who received an inactivated influenza vaccine. The CDR3 spells CSAQRGQETQYF. CDR3 in DNA: TGCAGTGCACAGCGGGGACAAGAGACCCAGTACTTC.